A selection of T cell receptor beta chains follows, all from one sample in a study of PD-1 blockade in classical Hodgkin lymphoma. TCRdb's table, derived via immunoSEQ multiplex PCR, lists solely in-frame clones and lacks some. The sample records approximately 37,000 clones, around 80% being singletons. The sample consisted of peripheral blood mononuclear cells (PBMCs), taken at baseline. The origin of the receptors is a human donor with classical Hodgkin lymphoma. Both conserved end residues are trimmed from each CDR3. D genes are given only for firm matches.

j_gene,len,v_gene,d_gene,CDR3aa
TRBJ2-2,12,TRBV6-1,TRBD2,ASSERGDTGELF
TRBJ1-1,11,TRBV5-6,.,ASSLGQFTEAF
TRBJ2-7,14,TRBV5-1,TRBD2,ASSPLTSGRTYEQY
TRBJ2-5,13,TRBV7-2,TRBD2,ASSLTSGGAETQY
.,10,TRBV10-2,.,ASREGPYEQY
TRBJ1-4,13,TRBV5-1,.,ASSLEVTGNEKLF
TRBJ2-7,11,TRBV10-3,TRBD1,AIGRDRGDEQY
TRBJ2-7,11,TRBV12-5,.,ASGPRAGGEQY
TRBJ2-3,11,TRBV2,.,ASRARGTDTQY
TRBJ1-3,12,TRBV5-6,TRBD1,ASGTGNKGNTIY
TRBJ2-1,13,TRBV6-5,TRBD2,ASSRTSGVLNEQF
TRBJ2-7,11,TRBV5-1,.,ASSLDLSYEQY
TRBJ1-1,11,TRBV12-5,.,ASGLVAGTEAF
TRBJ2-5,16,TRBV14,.,ASTPGDLTRPNQETQY
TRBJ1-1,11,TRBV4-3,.,ASSQESMTEAF
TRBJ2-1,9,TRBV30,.,AWTGINEQF
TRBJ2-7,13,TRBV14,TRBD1,ASSRGQGAPGEQY
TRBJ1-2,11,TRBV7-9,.,ASTDGDSYGYT
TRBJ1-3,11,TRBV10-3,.,ASLAESGNTIY
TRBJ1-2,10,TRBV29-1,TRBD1,SVSTGGLGYT
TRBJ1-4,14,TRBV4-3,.,ASSQDTSAGSEKLF
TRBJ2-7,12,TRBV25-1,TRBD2,ASSRAGGSYEQY
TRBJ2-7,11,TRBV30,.,AWSGGRAYEQY
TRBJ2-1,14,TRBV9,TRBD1,ASSVAGQGAAGEQF
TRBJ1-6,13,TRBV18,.,ASSPPEGSNSPLH
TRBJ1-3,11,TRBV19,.,ASRTSSGNTIY
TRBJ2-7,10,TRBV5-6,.,ASSLGTYEQY
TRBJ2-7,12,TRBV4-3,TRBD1,ASSQTGGAYEQY
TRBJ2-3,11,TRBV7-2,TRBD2,ASSIGLADTQY
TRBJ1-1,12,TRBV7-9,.,ASSPSLEDTEAF
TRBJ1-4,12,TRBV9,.,ASSVGQSNEKLF
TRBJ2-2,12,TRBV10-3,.,AISGTRNTGELF
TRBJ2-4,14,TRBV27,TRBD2,ASSLGASGLGNIQY
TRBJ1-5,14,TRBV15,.,ATSSGTFRGNQPQH
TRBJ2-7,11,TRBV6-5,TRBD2,ASSEGLGNEQY
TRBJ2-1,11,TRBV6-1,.,ASSVQNYNEQF
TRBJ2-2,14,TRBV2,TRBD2,ASSVSGGLNTGELF
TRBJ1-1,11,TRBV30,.,AWRITGATEAF
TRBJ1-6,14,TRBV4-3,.,ASSQEPTSPNSPLH
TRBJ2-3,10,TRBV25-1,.,ASSEPGTPQY
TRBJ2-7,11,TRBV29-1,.,SVIWDTSYEQY
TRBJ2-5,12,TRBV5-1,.,ASSLGTGQETQY
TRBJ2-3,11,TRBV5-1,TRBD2,ASPGGSGDTQY
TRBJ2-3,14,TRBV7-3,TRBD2,ASSRLGGASTDTQY
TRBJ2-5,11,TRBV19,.,ASTPPLQETQY
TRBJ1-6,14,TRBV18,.,ASSPAPGRNNSPLH